This is a list of T cell receptor beta chains from one sample in a study of blood T cell repertoires in COVID-19. The protocol was immunoSEQ multiplex PCR, while the TCRdb copy is restricted to in-frame clones and leaves out a portion. In the table there are under 65,000 clones, approximately 90% of which are singletons. The sample comprised peripheral blood. The receptors originated from a man aged 45-60 years with acute or convalescent COVID-19. The CDR3 runs from the conserved cysteine through the conserved F or W. D genes are given only for firm matches. Only some rows state a clone size, as once, few, many or a class for expanded clones.

>TRBJ2-2|-|TRBV2|-
CASSAGPAGELFF
TGTGCCAGCAGTGCTGGTCCAGCCGGGGAGCTGTTTTTT
>TRBJ1-2|TRBD1|TRBV6-4|-
CASSVDGQGNGYTF
TGTGCCAGCAGTGTCGACGGACAGGGCAATGGCTACACCTTC
>TRBJ2-7|TRBD1|TRBV10-1|-
CASSEGTRTGNEQYF
TGCGCCAGCAGTGAGGGAACTAGGACAGGGAACGAGCAGTACTTC
>TRBJ2-5|-|TRBV18|-
CASFGQQAQETQYF
TGTGCCAGCTTCGGACAGCAAGCCCAAGAGACCCAGTACTTC
>TRBJ2-7|-|TRBV11-2|-
CASRRSGATYEQYF
TGTGCCAGCAGGCGATCGGGAGCCACCTACGAGCAGTACTTC
>TRBJ2-7|TRBD1|TRBV6-6|-
CASSDRGYEQYF
TGTGCCAGCTCAGACAGGGGCTACGAGCAGTACTTC
>TRBJ2-3|TRBD1|TRBV15|once
CATSRLDRGTDTQYF
TGTGCCACCAGCAGACTTGACAGGGGAACAGATACGCAGTATTTT
>TRBJ1-1|-|TRBV28|-
CASNIDMNTEAFF
TGTGCCAGCAACATAGACATGAACACTGAAGCTTTCTTT
>TRBJ2-5|-|TRBV5-1|-
CASSGGSQETQYF
TGCGCCAGCAGCGGAGGCAGTCAAGAGACCCAGTACTTC
>TRBJ1-2|TRBD1|TRBV18|-
CASSPKRTGGYGYTF
TGTGCCAGCTCACCAAAGAGGACAGGGGGGTATGGCTACACCTTC
>TRBJ2-3|-|TRBV19|-
CASSISRGAPTDTQYF
TGTGCCAGTAGTATATCGCGGGGCGCCCCCACAGATACGCAGTATTTT
>TRBJ1-2|TRBD1|TRBV24-1|-
CATSDPRTTGGLDGYTF
TGTGCCACCAGTGACCCCAGGACGACAGGGGGTCTGGATGGCTACACCTTC
>TRBJ1-1|-|TRBV10-3|-
CAIRPGRGVTEAFF
TGTGCCATCAGACCAGGACGGGGGGTTACTGAAGCTTTCTTT
>TRBJ1-1|-|TRBV6-5|-
CASAPYTEAFF
TGTGCCAGCGCGCCTTACACTGAAGCTTTCTTT
>TRBJ1-3|-|TRBV11-2|-
CASSFRLQGIGNTIYF
TGTGCCAGCAGCTTCCGCCTACAGGGAATTGGAAACACCATATATTTT
>TRBJ2-1|-|TRBV24-1|-
CATLGSGDSYNEQFF
TGTGCCACCTTGGGCTCGGGGGACTCCTACAATGAGCAGTTCTTC
>TRBJ1-1|-|TRBV28|-
CASTPGVNTEAFF
TGTGCCAGCACCCCCGGAGTTAACACTGAAGCTTTCTTT
>TRBJ2-2|TRBD2|TRBV5-1|-
CASSPSGTTGELFF
TGCGCCAGCAGCCCGAGCGGGACTACCGGGGAGCTGTTTTTT
>TRBJ1-2|-|TRBV27|-
CASSPQRASNYGYTF
TGTGCCAGCAGCCCTCAGCGGGCCTCTAACTATGGCTACACCTTC
>TRBJ2-3|-|TRBV18|-
CASSPWIVDSSYDTQYF
TGTGCCAGCTCGCCCTGGATCGTAGACAGTAGTTACGATACGCAGTATTTT